The 23 T cell receptor beta chains reported below all come from one sample, sequenced in a study of blood T cell repertoires in COVID-19. TCRdb's copy holds only in-frame clones and misses some; the assay was immunoSEQ multiplex PCR. Among 200,000 or so clones, around 80% were seen once, and the ten largest hold 5.1%. Sequenced sample: peripheral blood. The receptor source for this set is a woman in her fifties or sixties who had recovered from COVID-19.

The rearrangement links TRBV30 to TRBJ1-2, with D unclear. Germline V gene data show CDR1 as GTSNPN and CDR2 as SVGIG (reference sequence). CDR3 length equals 12 residues. With 2 bases removed from V and 6 bases from J, the gap between germline ends came to 10 bases. CDR3 protein: CAWSISSDGYTF. The DNA for the CDR3 is TGTGCCTGGAGTATCTCTTCGGATGGCTACACCTTC.

This rearrangement joins TRBV24-1 to TRBJ1-1; D gene uncertain. V lost 0 bases and J lost 4, with 5 bases in between. The CDR3 totals 13 residues. Germline V gene data show CDR1 as KGHDR and CDR2 as SFDVKD. The CDR3 coding sequence is TGTGCCACCAGTGATTTGCGGGGCACTGAAGCTTTCTTT. Its translation: CATSDLRGTEAFF.

The gene calls are TRBV3-1 (or the pseudogene TRBV3-2) and TRBJ2-2; TRBD1 matches at 7 bases. Trimming cost V 3 bases and J 1 base; bases outside gene matches: 5. The CDR3 totals 16 residues. CDR1 and CDR2 (germline): LGHDT, YNNKEL (reference sequence). The CDR3 nucleotides read TGTGCCAGCAGCCATCCCGGACAGGAGAACACCGGGGAGCTGTTTTTT. Amino acids: CASSHPGQENTGELFF.

The chain carries TRBV7-8 and TRBJ2-3, with 12 bases matching TRBD2. Germline V CDR1 and CDR2: SGHVS, FQNEAQ. V shed 5 bases, J shed 4 bases, and the junction held 7 bases outside the gene matches. CDR3 length: 16 amino acids. CDR3: CASSIRTSGDSDTQYF. For the CDR3, the DNA is TGTGCCAGCAGCATCCGGACTAGCGGGGATTCAGATACGCAGTATTTT.

This chain joins TRBV6-1 and TRBJ1-3, with D unresolved. The length of the CDR3 is 14 residues. The V end was cut by 3 bases, the J end by 1 base, with 7 bases between. The germline V gene has CDR1 MNHNS and CDR2 SASEGT. In nucleotides, the CDR3 is TGTGCCAGCAGTGATGGCAGATCTGGAAACACCATATATTTT. Protein product: CASSDGRSGNTIYF.

The chain employs TRBV3-1 (or the pseudogene TRBV3-2) and TRBJ2-3; possibly TRBD1 for D (7 bases). V was pared by 1 base and J by 6 bases, with 20 bases between. Per germline, CDR1 LGHDT and CDR2 YNNKEL (reference sequence). The CDR3 spans 17 residues. CDR3 in amino acids: CASSQGRQGGSLDTQYF. Here the CDR3 DNA reads TGTGCCAGCAGCCAAGGTCGACAGGGAGGCAGCTTGGATACGCAGTATTTT.

This clone was observed a single time. The V gene is TRBV5-4, the J gene TRBJ2-7; the match to TRBD1 covers 7 bases. Germline-derived CDR1 and CDR2 are SGHNT and YYREEE (reference sequence). V shed 5 bases and J 3 bases; nucleotides not matched to a gene: 2. The CDR3 length is 12 residues. CDR3 nucleotides: TGTGCCAGCAGTCGGGACAGCTACGAGCAGTACTTC. Translating it yields CASSRDSYEQYF.

The sample holds one count of this clone. The genes are TRBV30 and TRBJ1-2, with 7 bases fitting TRBD1. Germline-derived CDR1 and CDR2 are GTSNPN and SVGIG (reference sequence). J was trimmed by 0 bases and V by 1 base; bases with no gene match: 5. This CDR3 region has 15 residues. In DNA form, the CDR3 reads TGTGCCTGGAGTGAATTGGGACAGCCTAACTATGGCTACACCTTC. Protein: CAWSELGQPNYGYTF. Drawing the rest from reference TRBV30 and TRBJ1-2, the complete variable domain is SQTIHQWPATLVQPVGSPLSLECTVEGTSNPNLYWYRQAAGRGLQLLFYSVGIGQISSEVPQNLSASRPQDRQFILSSKKLLLSDSGFYLCAWSELGQPNYGYTFGSGTRLTVV.

This clone was observed once. V usage is TRBV18 and J usage is TRBJ2-1; 10 bases are a match to TRBD2. The junction had 8 bases not matched to a gene; V was cut back by 4 bases and J by 8 bases. CDR1 is KGHSH and CDR2 is LQKENI in the germline V gene. CDR3 length: 15 amino acids. CDR3 nucleotide sequence: TGTGCCAGCTCACGTACTAGCGGGGTTTTGGATGAGCAGTTCTTC. This encodes CASSRTSGVLDEQFF.

The gene calls are TRBV4-1 and TRBJ2-2; perhaps TRBD2 as D (6 bases). V gave up 1 base and J gave up 4 bases, with 13 bases separating them. In germline, CDR1 is MGHRA, CDR2 YSYEKL. The CDR3 sequence is 16 residues long. This chain's CDR3 is CASSQGRGGGTGELFF. DNA of the CDR3: TGCGCCAGCAGCCAAGGGAGGGGCGGAGGCACCGGGGAGCTGTTTTTT.

The chain couples TRBV6-2 or TRBV6-3 to TRBJ1-5, with a possible D match to TRBD1 (5 bases). The CDR3 totals 14 residues. The V end lost 1 base, the J end lost 2 bases, and 6 bases lay between the germline ends. The germline V gene has CDR1 MNHEY and CDR2 SVGEGT. The CDR3 bases are TGTGCCAGCAGTTACTGGGGGGGCAATCAGCCCCAGCATTTT. It is translated as CASSYWGGNQPQHF.

V gene TRBV10-3 combines with J gene TRBJ2-5; TRBD2 is a possible D gene (6 bases). Germline V gene lookup returns CDR1 ENHRY and CDR2 SYGVKD. The CDR3 is 12 residues long. V lost 6 bases to trimming and J lost 9 bases, with 14 bases between them. CDR3 sequence reads: CAISSGTEAQYF. CDR3 sequence (DNA): TGTGCCATCAGCTCCGGGACTGAGGCCCAGTACTTC.

The chain carries TRBV7-9 and TRBJ1-2; D may be TRBD1 (6 bases). Germline lookup yields CDR1 SEHNR and CDR2 FQNEAQ (reference sequence). V lost 0 bases to trimming and J lost 6 bases, with 17 bases between them. The CDR3 is made up of 16 amino acids. The CDR3 spells CASSLALGRGINGYTF. DNA of the CDR3: TGTGCCAGCAGCTTAGCGCTGGGCAGGGGAATAAATGGCTACACCTTC.

In its sample, this clone was seen once. The chain joins TRBV12-5 to TRBJ2-7; D may be TRBD2 (5 bases). Trimming removed 2 bases at V and 2 bases at J, with 10 bases between. The CDR3 runs 14 residues. CDR1 is LGHNT, CDR2 FRNRAP, per germline. Here the CDR3 reads CASGLSEGTYEQYF. The DNA for the CDR3 is TGTGCTAGTGGTTTGAGTGAGGGAACCTACGAGCAGTACTTC.

Only one count was recorded for this clone. J is TRBJ2-1 and V is TRBV11-2; weak D call: TRBD1 (5 bases). The CDR3 sequence is 14 residues long. Trimming shortened V by 5 bases and J by 9 bases, and 17 bases separated the two germline ends. CDR1 SGHAT and CDR2 FQNNGV come from the germline V gene. The chain's CDR3 is CASSPSTGAGEQFF. The CDR3 nucleotides are TGTGCCAGCAGCCCCAGCACTGGGGCAGGTGAGCAGTTCTTC.

This clone was recorded a few times. The chain links TRBV5-6 to TRBJ1-2; no clear D gene. Germline CDR1 is SGHDT and CDR2 is YYEEEE. CDR3 length: 13 amino acids. V was cut by 6 bases and J by 4 bases, with 13 bases left in between. CDR3 amino acids: CASTHPGSYGYTF. The CDR3 bases are TGTGCCAGCACCCACCCCGGGAGCTATGGCTACACCTTC.

This sequence joins TRBV7-2 and TRBJ1-5; tentatively, D is TRBD1 (6 bases). V was trimmed by 5 bases and J by 5 bases, leaving 10 bases between them. There are 13 residues in the CDR3. The germline V gene has CDR1 SGHTA and CDR2 FQGNSA. The CDR3 bases are TGTGCCAGCAGCGGGACAATCGATCAGCCCCAGCATTTT. Its translation: CASSGTIDQPQHF.

The chain recombines TRBV7-2 with TRBJ2-3; TRBD2 might be the D (5 bases). Germline V gives CDR1 SGHTA, CDR2 FQGNSA. The germline V and J ends were trimmed by 8 bases and 4 bases, with 13 bases remaining between them. The CDR3 loop spans 13 amino acids. CDR3 sequence reads: CASFSRESDTQYF. CDR3 bases: TGTGCCAGCTTTTCTCGGGAATCAGATACGCAGTATTTT.

The CDR3 is CASSRQGVTNEKLFF. CDR3 DNA sequence: TGTGCCAGCAGCCGACAGGGGGTGACTAATGAAAAACTGTTTTTT. The rearrangement links TRBV7-9 to TRBJ1-4, with TRBD1 matching over 9 bases. The germline gives CDR1 SEHNR, CDR2 FQNEAQ (reference sequence). The CDR3 runs to 15 residues. Trimming at V came to 5 bases and at J to 2 bases, leaving 3 bases not matched to a gene.

The chain couples TRBV7-9 to TRBJ1-3, with D unclear. The CDR3 totals 15 residues. Germline V CDR1 and CDR2: SEHNR, FQNEAQ (reference sequence). The V gene lost 2 bases and the J gene lost 4 bases, with 12 bases spanning the gap. CDR3 residues: CASSLIAGSGNTIYF. In DNA form, the CDR3 reads TGTGCCAGCAGCTTAATAGCGGGCTCAGGAAACACCATATATTTT.

This clone was seen a few times. This rearrangement joins TRBV29-1 to TRBJ1-1; no clear D gene. Germline V gene data show CDR1 as SQVTM and CDR2 as ANQGSEA. Trimming took 4 bases from V and 7 from J, leaving 13 bases between them. The CDR3 totals 12 residues. CDR3 bases: TGCAGCGTTGTAAAAGCCGGGGATGAAGCTTTCTTT. This translates into CSVVKAGDEAFF.

This chain joins TRBV6-1 and TRBJ2-3; D unresolved. From germline, CDR1 is MNHNS and CDR2 SASEGT. The CDR3 spans 16 residues. V gave up 4 bases and J gave up 2 bases, with 16 bases separating them. CDR3 residues: CASSASPKPFTDTQYF. The CDR3 DNA is TGTGCCAGCAGTGCAAGCCCAAAACCCTTCACAGATACGCAGTATTTT.

This clone was counted a single time. The chain joins TRBV18 to TRBJ2-2; possibly TRBD2 for D (7 bases). The CDR3 runs 14 residues. Germline V gives CDR1 KGHSH, CDR2 LQKENI. Deletions cut 5 bases from V and 6 bases from J, with 13 bases between. DNA for the CDR3: TGTGCCAGCTCAAGCTCGGGGGGCCCCGGGGAGCTGTTTTTT. Translation gives CASSSSGGPGELFF.